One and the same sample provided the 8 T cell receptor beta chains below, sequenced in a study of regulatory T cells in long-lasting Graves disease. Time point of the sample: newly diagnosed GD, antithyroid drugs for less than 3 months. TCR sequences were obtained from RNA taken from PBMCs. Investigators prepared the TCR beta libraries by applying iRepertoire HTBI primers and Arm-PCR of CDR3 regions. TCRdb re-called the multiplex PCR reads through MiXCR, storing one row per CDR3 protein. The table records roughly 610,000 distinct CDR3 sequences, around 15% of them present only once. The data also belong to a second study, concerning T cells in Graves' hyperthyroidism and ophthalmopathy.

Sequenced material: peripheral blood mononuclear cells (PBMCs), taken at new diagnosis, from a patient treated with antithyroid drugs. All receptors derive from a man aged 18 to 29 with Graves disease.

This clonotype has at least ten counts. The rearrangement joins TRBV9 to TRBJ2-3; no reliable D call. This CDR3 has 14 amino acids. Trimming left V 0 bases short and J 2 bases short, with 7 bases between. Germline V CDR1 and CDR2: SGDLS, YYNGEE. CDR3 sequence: CASSVVQSTDTQYF. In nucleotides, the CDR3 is TGTGCCAGCAGCGTAGTACAGTCCACAGATACGCAGTATTTT.

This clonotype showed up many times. In DNA, the CDR3 is TGTGCCAGCACCCACAGGTCGTCAGCTTTCTTT. This sequence encodes CASTHRSSAFF. This chain links TRBV28 with TRBJ1-1; D possibly corresponds to TRBD1 (5 bases). V lost 7 bases to trimming and J lost 10 bases, with 13 bases between them. This CDR3 contains 11 residues. CDR1 is MDHEN and CDR2 is SYDVKM in the germline V gene.

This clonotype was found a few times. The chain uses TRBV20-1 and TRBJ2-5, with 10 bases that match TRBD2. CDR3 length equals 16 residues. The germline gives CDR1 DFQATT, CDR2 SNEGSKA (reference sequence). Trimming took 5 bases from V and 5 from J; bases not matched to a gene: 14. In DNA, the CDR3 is TGCAGTGCTGCCCCGGGACTAGCGTACTTTTCGGAGACCCAGTACTTC. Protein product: CSAAPGLAYFSETQYF.

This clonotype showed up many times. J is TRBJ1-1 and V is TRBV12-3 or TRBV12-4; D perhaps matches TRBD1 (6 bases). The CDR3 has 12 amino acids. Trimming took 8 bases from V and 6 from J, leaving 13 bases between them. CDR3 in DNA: TGTGCCAGCTCCCCGACAGGCCCTGAAGCTTTCTTT. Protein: CASSPTGPEAFF.

Here the CDR3 reads CASSLDREFESNQPQHF. In nucleotides, the CDR3 is TGTGCCAGCAGCTTGGACAGGGAGTTTGAGAGCAATCAGCCCCAGCATTTT. This chain uses TRBV5-8 with TRBJ1-5; the D gene is possibly TRBD1 (6 bases). The germline gives CDR1 SGHTS, CDR2 YDEGEE. The V gene lost 0 bases and the J gene lost 1 base, with 14 bases spanning the gap. This CDR3 contains 17 residues.

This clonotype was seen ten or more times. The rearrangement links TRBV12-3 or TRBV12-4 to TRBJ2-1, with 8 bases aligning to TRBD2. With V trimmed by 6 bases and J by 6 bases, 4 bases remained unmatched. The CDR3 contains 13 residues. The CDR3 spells CASSPGTSNEQFF. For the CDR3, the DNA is TGTGCCAGCAGCCCCGGGACTAGCAATGAGCAGTTCTTC.

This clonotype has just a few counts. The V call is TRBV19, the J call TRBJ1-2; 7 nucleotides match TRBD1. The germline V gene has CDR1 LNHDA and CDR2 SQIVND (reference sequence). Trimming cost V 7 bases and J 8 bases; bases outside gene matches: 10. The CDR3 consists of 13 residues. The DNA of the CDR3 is TGTGCCAGTACCACCGGGACAGCCGGAGGCTACACCTTC. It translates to CASTTGTAGGYTF.

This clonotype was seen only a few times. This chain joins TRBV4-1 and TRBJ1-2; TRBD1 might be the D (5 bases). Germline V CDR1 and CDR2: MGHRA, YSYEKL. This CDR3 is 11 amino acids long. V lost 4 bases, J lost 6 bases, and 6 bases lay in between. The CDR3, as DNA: TGCGCCAGCAGCCCAGGGAATGGCTACACCTTC. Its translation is CASSPGNGYTF.